One and the same sample provided the 28 T cell receptor beta chains below, sequenced in a study of shared clonotypes between healthy human individuals. Produced via immunoSEQ multiplex PCR; TCRdb's table is partial and in-frame only. The table includes 2 million to 2.5 million clones, around 90% detected once. Sequenced: naive CD4+ T cells from PBMCs. Indicated subset: CD45RA+ positively selected. Receptors were obtained from a man younger than 30 in good health. Some clones in this sample may be carry-over from other donors' samples.

The CDR3 coding sequence is TGTGCCAGCAGCCAAATTCAAGGAAACACCATATATTTT. It specifies CASSQIQGNTIYF. This sequence joins TRBV7-2 and TRBJ1-3; D ambiguous. V was pared by 5 bases and J by 4 bases, with 9 bases between. CDR1 and CDR2 from the germline V gene are SGHTA and FQGNSA. The CDR3 runs 13 residues.

Concerning this clone itself: At one end, the junction sequence differs from germline, possibly due to a read error. The chain is built from TRBV28 and TRBJ2-3; the match to TRBD2 covers 8 bases. The CDR3 is 12 amino acids. The germline V gene has CDR1 MDHEN and CDR2 SYDVKM. Here the CDR3 DNA reads TGTGCCAGCAGTTCCAATCCACAGCGGGAGAGTTTT. Protein product: CASSSNPQRESF.

This rearrangement joins TRBV6-5 to TRBJ2-7; D is unclear. Germline values: CDR1 MNHEY, CDR2 SVGAGI. Trimming took off 5 bases at V and 7 bases at J, with 15 bases between the two ends. The CDR3 runs to 13 residues. Here the CDR3 reads CASSREEFREQYF. The CDR3 DNA follows: TGTGCCAGCAGTAGAGAGGAGTTCCGAGAGCAGTACTTC.

J is TRBJ2-5 and V is TRBV5-1; 10 nucleotides align to TRBD2. The CDR3 extends over 16 amino acids. Germline loops: CDR1 SGHRS, CDR2 YFSETQ. The J segment lost 2 bases and the V segment lost 4 bases, leaving 8 bases of the junction unmatched. The CDR3 sequence: CASSVPSGSGQETQYF. The CDR3, as DNA: TGCGCCAGCAGCGTCCCTAGCGGGAGTGGTCAAGAGACCCAGTACTTC. Supplemented by reference TRBV5-1 and TRBJ2-5, the full variable domain reads KAGVTQTPRYLIKTRGQQVTLSCSPISGHRSVSWYQQTPGQGLQFLFEYFSETQRNKGNFPGRFSGRQFSNSRSEMNVSTLELGDSALYLCASSVPSGSGQETQYFGPGTRLLVL.

In DNA form, the CDR3 reads TGTGCCTGGAGCGCAGGGACAGGGGGCTTTCTGCCCCAGCATTTT. Amino acids: CAWSAGTGGFLPQHF. The chain joins TRBV30 to TRBJ1-5; 12 bases fit TRBD1. The CDR3 spans 15 residues. V was clipped by 3 bases and J by 9 bases; unmatched bases: 9. Germline CDR1 reads GTSNPN; CDR2 reads SVGIG (reference sequence).

A note on this clone: Within the sample, other DNA sequences also encode this same CDR3. The chain is built from TRBV28 and TRBJ1-4, with unresolved D. The CDR3 length is 14 residues. Deletions cut 4 bases from V and 1 base from J, with 7 bases between. Germline V CDR1 and CDR2: MDHEN, SYDVKM. CDR3 region: CASSYGGTNEKLFF. In DNA form, the CDR3 reads TGTGCCAGCAGTTACGGAGGAACTAATGAAAAACTGTTTTTT.

This clone has a single count. This chain connects TRBV27 to TRBJ1-2, with 7 bases aligning to TRBD1. In germline, CDR1 is MNHEY, CDR2 SMNVEV (reference sequence). Unmatched junction bases numbered 5, after V lost 6 bases and J lost 1 base. The CDR3 contains 14 residues. The CDR3 is CASSPNRGNYGYTF. The CDR3 DNA reads as TGTGCCAGCAGCCCAAACAGGGGTAACTATGGCTACACCTTC.

The chain carries TRBV6-5 and TRBJ1-1, with D uncertain. Germline V gene lookup returns CDR1 MNHEY and CDR2 SVGAGI. Trimming pared 10 bases from V and 0 bases from J, leaving 12 bases between. CDR3 length: 13 amino acids. The CDR3 protein is CATQRIMNTEAFF. CDR3 in DNA: TGTGCCACCCAACGGATTATGAACACTGAAGCTTTCTTT.

The table lists this clone with a count of one. The gene calls are TRBV9 and TRBJ2-7; 9 positions match TRBD2. The junction had 11 bases not matched to a gene; V was cut back by 0 bases and J by 7 bases. The germline V gene encodes CDR1 SGDLS and CDR2 YYNGEE. This CDR3 comprises 16 residues. The CDR3, as DNA: TGTGCCAGCAGCGTAGGGGACGCGGGAGGGCCGAGGGAGCAGTACTTC. Translation gives CASSVGDAGGPREQYF.

The rearrangement joins TRBV7-3 to TRBJ2-1; D uncertain. Trimming stripped 2 bases from V and 3 bases from J, with 11 bases between. Germline V lookup: CDR1 SGHTA, CDR2 FQGTGA. The CDR3 has 15 amino acids. CDR3 region: CASSLDRLYYNEQFF. The CDR3 DNA reads TGTGCCAGCAGCTTAGACCGACTCTACTACAATGAGCAGTTCTTC.

The V call is TRBV6-5, the J call TRBJ2-7; TRBD2 might be the D (5 bases). V was shortened by 5 bases and J by 4 bases, with 12 bases between the two germline ends. CDR1 and CDR2 (germline): MNHEY, SVGAGI. The CDR3 has 13 residues. CDR3 region: CASSLARRYEQYF. The CDR3 DNA reads as TGTGCCAGCAGTCTAGCCCGCCGGTACGAGCAGTACTTC.

As concerns this clone: It may be a read error: a sequence one base away is much more abundant. V and J are TRBV6-4 and TRBJ2-2, with 7 bases aligning to TRBD1. J gave up 3 bases and V 2 bases, and 0 bases lay outside the gene matches. Germline V CDR1 and CDR2: MRHNA, SNTAGT. This CDR3 region has 14 residues. The CDR3: CASSDTGDTGELFF. CDR3 DNA: TGTGCCAGCAGTGACACAGGGGACACCGGGGAGCTGTTTTTT.

The chain recombines TRBV11-2 with TRBJ2-5, with a weak D call TRBD1 (6 bases). The V and J ends lost 5 bases and 2 bases respectively, with 18 bases between them. Germline V gene lookup returns CDR1 SGHAT and CDR2 FQNNGV. The CDR3 sequence is 16 residues long. The CDR3 spells CASSRPGQGPQETQYF. Written as DNA, the CDR3 is TGTGCCAGCAGCCGCCCAGGGCAGGGGCCTCAAGAGACCCAGTACTTC.

This clone was found a few times. The gene calls are TRBV5-1 and TRBJ2-2; a possible D gene is TRBD2 (5 bases). The CDR3 sequence is 15 residues long. The V gene's germline CDR1 is SGHRS and CDR2 YFSETQ. With 4 bases removed from V and 4 bases from J, the gap between germline ends came to 14 bases. This chain's CDR3 is CASSGSGTTTGELFF. The CDR3 DNA reads as TGCGCCAGCAGCGGCAGCGGCACTACCACCGGGGAGCTGTTTTTT.

V gene TRBV19 combines with J gene TRBJ1-1, with D possibly matching TRBD1 (5 bases). The ends were cut back, 1 base at V and 7 bases at J, with 13 bases in the middle. This CDR3 is 14 amino acids long. Germline loops: CDR1 LNHDA, CDR2 SQIVND (reference sequence). The CDR3 spells CASSIGGSQLEAFF. For the CDR3, the DNA is TGTGCCAGTAGTATAGGGGGCAGTCAACTTGAAGCTTTCTTT.

The V call is TRBV7-3, the J call TRBJ2-1; D remains unclear. Germline V gene data show CDR1 as SGHTA and CDR2 as FQGTGA. V dropped 5 bases and J dropped 6 bases, with 14 bases sitting between them. CDR3 length: 14 amino acids. CDR3 sequence (DNA): TGTGCCAGCAGCCCTCAGAGGTCGGGCAATGAGCAGTTCTTC. It codes for CASSPQRSGNEQFF.

A note on this clone: The sample holds other DNA sequences that translate to the same CDR3. The rearrangement uses TRBV15 and TRBJ1-2; the D is unclear. CDR3 length equals 14 residues. Between the trimmed V and J ends, which lost 1 base and 0 bases, there was a span of 6 bases. The germline V gene encodes CDR1 LNHNV and CDR2 YYDKDF (reference sequence). The CDR3: CATSRGQTNYGYTF. Here the CDR3 DNA reads TGTGCCACCAGCAGAGGCCAGACTAACTATGGCTACACCTTC.

This clone was found once. The chain joins TRBV6-6 to TRBJ2-3, with TRBD1 as a possible D gene (6 bases). V lost 0 bases and J 4 bases, leaving 8 bases between the germline ends. Germline CDR1 MNHNY, CDR2 SVGAGI (reference sequence). The CDR3 runs to 14 residues. DNA for the CDR3: TGTGCCAGCAGTTACTCACAGGGCCCAGATACGCAGTATTTT. Translated: CASSYSQGPDTQYF.

This clone was picked up one time. The chain carries TRBV7-9 and TRBJ2-5; the D is unclear. The CDR3 is made up of 12 amino acids. Trimming removed 5 bases at V and 5 bases at J, with 9 bases between. Germline V CDR1 and CDR2: SEHNR, FQNEAQ (reference sequence). CDR3 protein: CASSAPTETQYF. As DNA, the CDR3 is TGTGCCAGCAGCGCCCCAACTGAGACCCAGTACTTC.

In regard to this clone: Other DNA sequences of this sample code for an identical CDR3. This chain links TRBV19 with TRBJ2-2, with D unclear. The CDR3 has 13 residues. V dropped 3 bases and J dropped 5 bases, with 7 bases sitting between them. CDR1 and CDR2 from the germline V gene are LNHDA and SQIVND (reference sequence). The CDR3 spells CASSILRTGELFF. DNA for the CDR3: TGTGCCAGTAGTATCCTGCGTACCGGGGAGCTGTTTTTT.

The chain uses TRBV5-1 and TRBJ2-3; a possible D gene is TRBD2 (5 bases). The germline V gene encodes CDR1 SGHRS and CDR2 YFSETQ. The CDR3 totals 15 residues. V was shortened by 4 bases and J by 4 bases, with 16 bases between the two germline ends. The CDR3 nucleotides are TGCGCCAGCAGCCCGCGCGGGCTAGCTGCAGATACGCAGTATTTT. This gives the protein CASSPRGLAADTQYF.

The rearrangement uses TRBV5-1 and TRBJ2-7; 11 bases agree with TRBD2. The CDR3 spans 16 residues. V shed 0 bases and J 3 bases; nucleotides not matched to a gene: 5. Germline V CDR1 and CDR2: SGHRS, YFSETQ. The CDR3 DNA reads as TGCGCCAGCAGCTTGGCAACCGGGACTAGCGGCTACGAGCAGTACTTC. Amino acid sequence: CASSLATGTSGYEQYF. Drawing the rest from reference TRBV5-1 and TRBJ2-7, the complete variable domain is KAGVTQTPRYLIKTRGQQVTLSCSPISGHRSVSWYQQTPGQGLQFLFEYFSETQRNKGNFPGRFSGRQFSNSRSEMNVSTLELGDSALYLCASSLATGTSGYEQYFGPGTRLTVT.

CDR3: CASSTLAGGEQFF. The CDR3 coding sequence is TGTGCCAGCTCAACACTAGCGGGCGGTGAGCAGTTCTTC. J is TRBJ2-1 and V is TRBV18; 9 bases line up with TRBD2. J lost 9 bases, V lost 5 bases, and 5 bases had no gene match. Germline CDR1 KGHSH, CDR2 LQKENI. The CDR3 covers 13 residues.

The rearrangement uses TRBV19 and TRBJ2-3; 9 positions agree with TRBD2. The CDR3 contains 15 residues. Germline values: CDR1 LNHDA, CDR2 SQIVND (reference sequence). The V gene end was trimmed by 9 bases and the J gene end by 3 bases; junction bases not matched to a gene: 10. CDR3 in DNA: TGTGCCAGCAAGACCTTAGCGGGAGTAACAGATACGCAGTATTTT. Protein sequence: CASKTLAGVTDTQYF.

The chain is built from TRBV9 and TRBJ1-3, with D tentatively TRBD1 (5 bases). The germline CDR1 and CDR2 sequences are SGDLS and YYNGEE. V was shortened by 3 bases and J by 2 bases, with 12 bases between the two germline ends. CDR3 size: 15 residues. The CDR3 sequence: CASSGMGVTGNTIYF. CDR3 sequence (DNA): TGTGCCAGCAGCGGGATGGGGGTCACTGGAAACACCATATATTTT.

The V gene is TRBV7-9, the J gene TRBJ2-1; 7 nucleotides match TRBD2. CDR3 length: 13 amino acids. The V gene end was trimmed by 0 bases and the J gene end by 10 bases; junction bases not matched to a gene: 3. Germline loops: CDR1 SEHNR, CDR2 FQNEAQ (reference sequence). The CDR3: CASSLAVSGEQFF. CDR3 DNA sequence: TGTGCCAGCAGCTTAGCGGTTAGCGGGGAGCAGTTCTTC.

Concerning this clone itself: Other DNA variants within this sample encode the same CDR3. The chain's CDR3 is CASRAGGDYEQYF. The CDR3 DNA follows: TGCGCCAGCAGGGCCGGCGGAGACTACGAGCAGTACTTC. The chain combines TRBV5-1 with TRBJ2-7, with unresolved D. The CDR3 is 13 amino acids. Per the germline V gene, CDR1 is SGHRS and CDR2 is YFSETQ. V lost 5 bases, J lost 3 bases, and 12 bases lay in between. The full variable domain, its missing parts supplied by reference TRBV5-1 and TRBJ2-7, is KAGVTQTPRYLIKTRGQQVTLSCSPISGHRSVSWYQQTPGQGLQFLFEYFSETQRNKGNFPGRFSGRQFSNSRSEMNVSTLELGDSALYLCASRAGGDYEQYFGPGTRLTVT.

The chain combines TRBV25-1 with TRBJ2-1; the match to TRBD2 covers 7 bases. CDR1 and CDR2 (germline): MGHDK, SYGVNS. After removal of 6 bases from V and 10 bases from J, the junction contained 12 bases not matched to a gene. There are 14 residues in the CDR3. The CDR3 nucleotides are TGTGCCAGCAGGGACCAGCGGACTAGTGGCGAGCAGTTCTTC. Its protein is CASRDQRTSGEQFF. Filled out from reference TRBV25-1 and TRBJ2-1, the complete variable domain reads EADIYQTPRYLVIGTGKKITLECSQTMGHDKMYWYQQDPGMELHLIHYSYGVNSTEKGDLSSESTVSRIRTEHFPLTLESARPSHTSQYLCASRDQRTSGEQFFGPGTRLTVL.